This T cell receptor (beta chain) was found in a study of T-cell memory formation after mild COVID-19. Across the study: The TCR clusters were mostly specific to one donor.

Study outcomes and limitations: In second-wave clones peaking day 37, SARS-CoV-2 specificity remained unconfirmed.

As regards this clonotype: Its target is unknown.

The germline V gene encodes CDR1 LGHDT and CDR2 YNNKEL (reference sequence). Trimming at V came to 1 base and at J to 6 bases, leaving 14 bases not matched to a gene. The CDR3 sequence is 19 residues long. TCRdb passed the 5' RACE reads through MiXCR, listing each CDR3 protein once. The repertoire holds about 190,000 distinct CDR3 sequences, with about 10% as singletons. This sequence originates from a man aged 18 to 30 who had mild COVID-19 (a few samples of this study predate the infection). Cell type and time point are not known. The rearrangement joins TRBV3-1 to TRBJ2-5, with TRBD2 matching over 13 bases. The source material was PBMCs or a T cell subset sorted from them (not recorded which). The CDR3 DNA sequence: TGTGCCAGCAGCCAAGTCTTACCCGGGACTAGCGGGGTGAGGAAGACCCAGTACTTC. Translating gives CASSQVLPGTSGVRKTQYF.